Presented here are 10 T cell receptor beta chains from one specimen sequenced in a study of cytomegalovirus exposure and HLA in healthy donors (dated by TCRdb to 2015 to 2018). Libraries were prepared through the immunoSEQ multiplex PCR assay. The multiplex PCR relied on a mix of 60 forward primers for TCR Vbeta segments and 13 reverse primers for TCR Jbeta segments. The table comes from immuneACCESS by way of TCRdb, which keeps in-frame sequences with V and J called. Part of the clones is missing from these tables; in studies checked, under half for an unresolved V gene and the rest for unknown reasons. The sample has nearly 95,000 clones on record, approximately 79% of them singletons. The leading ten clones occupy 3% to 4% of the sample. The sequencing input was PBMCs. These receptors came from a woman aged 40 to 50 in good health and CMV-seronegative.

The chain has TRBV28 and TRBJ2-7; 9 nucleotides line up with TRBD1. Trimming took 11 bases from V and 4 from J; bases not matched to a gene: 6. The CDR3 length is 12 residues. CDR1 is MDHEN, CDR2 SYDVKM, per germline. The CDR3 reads CASSGQGYEQYF. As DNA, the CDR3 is TGTGCCTCTTCGGGACAGGGTTACGAGCAGTACTTC.

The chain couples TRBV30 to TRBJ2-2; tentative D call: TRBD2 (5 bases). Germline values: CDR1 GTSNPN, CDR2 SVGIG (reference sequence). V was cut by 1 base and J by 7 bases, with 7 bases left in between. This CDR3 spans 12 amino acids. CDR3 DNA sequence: TGTGCCTGGAGTGACGAGGGCGGGGAGCTGTTTTTT. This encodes CAWSDEGGELFF.

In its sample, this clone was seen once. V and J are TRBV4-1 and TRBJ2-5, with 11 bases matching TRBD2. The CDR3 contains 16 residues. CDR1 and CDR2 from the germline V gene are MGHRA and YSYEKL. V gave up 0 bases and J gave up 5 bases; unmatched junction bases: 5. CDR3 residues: CASSQDRTSGGETQYF. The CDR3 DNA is TGCGCCAGCAGCCAAGATAGAACTAGCGGGGGTGAGACCCAGTACTTC.

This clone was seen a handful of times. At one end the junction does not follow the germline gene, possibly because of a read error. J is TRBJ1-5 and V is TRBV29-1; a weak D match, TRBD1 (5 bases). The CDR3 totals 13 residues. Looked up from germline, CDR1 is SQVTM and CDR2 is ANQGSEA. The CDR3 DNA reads TGCAGCGTCGTATCAGGGTCCAATCAGCCCCAGAATTTT. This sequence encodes CSVVSGSNQPQNF.

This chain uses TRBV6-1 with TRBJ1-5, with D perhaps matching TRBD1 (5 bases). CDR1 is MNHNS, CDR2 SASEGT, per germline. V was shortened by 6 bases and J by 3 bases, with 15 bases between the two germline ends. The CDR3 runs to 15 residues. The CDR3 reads CASSPVGQFNQPQHF. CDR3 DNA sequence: TGTGCCAGCAGCCCGGTGGGGCAGTTCAATCAGCCCCAGCATTTT.

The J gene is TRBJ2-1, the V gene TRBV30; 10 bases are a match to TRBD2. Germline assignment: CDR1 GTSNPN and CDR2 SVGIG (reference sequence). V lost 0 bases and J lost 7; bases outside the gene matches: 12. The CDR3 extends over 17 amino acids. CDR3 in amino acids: CAWSVLPGAGGPNEQFF. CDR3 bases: TGTGCCTGGAGTGTACTACCGGGAGCGGGGGGGCCGAATGAGCAGTTCTTC.

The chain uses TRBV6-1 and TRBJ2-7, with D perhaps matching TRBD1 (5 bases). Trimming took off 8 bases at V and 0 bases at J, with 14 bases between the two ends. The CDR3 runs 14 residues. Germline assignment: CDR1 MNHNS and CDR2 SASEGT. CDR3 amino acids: CASRNRQSSYEQYF. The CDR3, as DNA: TGTGCCAGCCGTAACAGGCAGAGCTCCTACGAGCAGTACTTC.

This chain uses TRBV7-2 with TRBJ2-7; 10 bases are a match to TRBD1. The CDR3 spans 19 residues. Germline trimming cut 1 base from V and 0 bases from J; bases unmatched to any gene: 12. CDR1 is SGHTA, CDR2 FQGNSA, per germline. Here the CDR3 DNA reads TGTGCCAGCAGCTTAGGACAGGGGGCAATTTGGGGAAGCTCCTACGAGCAGTACTTC. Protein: CASSLGQGAIWGSSYEQYF.

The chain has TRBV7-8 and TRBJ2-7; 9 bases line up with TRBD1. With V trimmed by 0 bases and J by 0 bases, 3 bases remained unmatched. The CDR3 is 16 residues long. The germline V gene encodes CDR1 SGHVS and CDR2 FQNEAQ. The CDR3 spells CASSLAGTGISYEQYF. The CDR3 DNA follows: TGTGCCAGCAGCTTAGCCGGGACAGGGATCTCCTACGAGCAGTACTTC.

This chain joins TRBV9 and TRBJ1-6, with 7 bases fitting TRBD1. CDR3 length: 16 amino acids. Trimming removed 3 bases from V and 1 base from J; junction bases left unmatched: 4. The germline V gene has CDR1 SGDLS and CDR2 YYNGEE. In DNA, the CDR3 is TGTGCCAGCAGCGCTCGGGACAGTTCCTATAATTCACCCCTCCACTTT. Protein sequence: CASSARDSSYNSPLHF.